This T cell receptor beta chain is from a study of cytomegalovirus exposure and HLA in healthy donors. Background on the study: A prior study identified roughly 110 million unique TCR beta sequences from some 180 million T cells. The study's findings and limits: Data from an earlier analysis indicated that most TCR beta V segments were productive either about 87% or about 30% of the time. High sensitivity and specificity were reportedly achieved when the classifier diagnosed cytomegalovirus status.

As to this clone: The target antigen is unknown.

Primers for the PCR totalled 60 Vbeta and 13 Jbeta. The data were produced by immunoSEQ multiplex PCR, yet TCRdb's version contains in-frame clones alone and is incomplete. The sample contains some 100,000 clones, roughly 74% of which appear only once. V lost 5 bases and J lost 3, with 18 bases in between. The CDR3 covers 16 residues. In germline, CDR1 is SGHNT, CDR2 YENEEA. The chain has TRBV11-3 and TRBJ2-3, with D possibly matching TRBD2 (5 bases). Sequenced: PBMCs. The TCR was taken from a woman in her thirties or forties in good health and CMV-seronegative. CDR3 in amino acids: CASSGGTGMGTDTQYF. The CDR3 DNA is TGTGCCAGCAGCGGAGGTACGGGAATGGGGACAGATACGCAGTATTTT.